The clone carrying this T cell receptor beta chain was seen a few times. The ends were cut back, 1 base at V and 4 bases at J, with 16 bases in the middle. Germline V lookup: CDR1 SGHVS, CDR2 FNYEAQ. There are 16 residues in the CDR3. This record belongs to a study of blood T cell repertoires in COVID-19. About the research overall: Acute and convalescent COVID-19 samples came from the United States, Italy and Spain.

Source study methods: Nucleated cell counts were estimated from reference gene primer amplification. The data were produced by immunoSEQ multiplex PCR, yet TCRdb's version contains in-frame clones alone and is incomplete. V and J calls and clone size are as listed in that table; D and trimming were resolved from the DNA. The data show roughly 150,000 clones, with about 80% seen just once and 44% held by the top ten. This TCR was sampled from a human donor in a cohort sampled during active COVID-19. Sequencing was done on a sample of peripheral blood. The rearrangement uses TRBV7-6 and TRBJ2-5, with D perhaps matching TRBD2 (6 bases). The CDR3 DNA sequence: TGTGCCAGCAGCTTAGGGACCGGGAGTGGAGGAGAGACCCAGTACTTC. Translated: CASSLGTGSGGETQYF.